One and the same sample provided the 9 T cell receptor beta chains below, sequenced in a study of spatial heterogeneity in lung cancer. Notes on the study in general: The study found that expanded intratumoral alpha and beta TCR counts tracked tumor mutation counts.

Time point reported: sample taken at primary tumor resection. No antigen has been assigned to these receptors. From the 5' RACE reads, TCRdb called clonotypes with MiXCR, one entry per CDR3 protein. This table holds about 7,000 distinct CDR3 sequences, 3% to 4% found once. The sample here was lung tumor tissue, taken at surgery. These receptor sequences come from a male donor with early-stage non-small cell lung cancer.

This clonotype was found many times. This rearrangement joins TRBV20-1 to TRBJ1-1, with D hard to call. The CDR3 is 12 residues long. V dropped 4 bases and J dropped 1 base, with 7 bases sitting between them. Germline CDR1 is DFQATT and CDR2 is SNEGSKA (reference sequence). The chain's CDR3 is CSATSPNTEAFF. DNA for the CDR3: TGCAGTGCTACCTCCCCGAACACTGAAGCTTTCTTT.

The table lists this clonotype with many counts. The chain links TRBV30 to TRBJ2-6, with D possibly TRBD1 on 6 matching bases. Germline V CDR1 and CDR2: GTSNPN, SVGIG (reference sequence). Trimming removed 3 bases from V and 4 bases from J, with 22 bases in between. The CDR3 has 18 residues. The CDR3, as DNA: TGTGCCTGGAGAGGACAGTTCTTAGGGGACGGAGGGGCCAACGTCCTGACTTTC. Translated, it gives CAWRGQFLGDGGANVLTF.

By its share, this clonotype is medium-sized (0.01 to 0.1%). The rearrangement links TRBV5-1 to TRBJ1-1; a possible D gene is TRBD1 (6 bases). Germline-derived CDR1 and CDR2 are SGHRS and YFSETQ. The CDR3 is 14 residues long. V was cut by 0 bases and J by 4 bases, with 10 bases left in between. The CDR3 DNA follows: TGCGCCAGCAGCTTGGACGGGGGCGGCACTGAAGCTTTCTTT. It codes for CASSLDGGGTEAFF.

This clonotype was seen many times. The V call is TRBV6-2 or TRBV6-3, the J call TRBJ2-7; weak D call: TRBD1 (5 bases). The V gene's germline CDR1 is MNHEY and CDR2 SVGEGT. V gave up 4 bases and J gave up 8 bases, with 18 bases separating them. This CDR3 contains 14 residues. CDR3 bases: TGTGCCAGCAGTTCTGGGGCCCGACCTGGGCAGCAGTACTTC. Translating it yields CASSSGARPGQQYF.

This clonotype was seen at least ten times. The chain has TRBV4-2 and TRBJ2-6; D is possibly TRBD1 (5 bases). The germline CDR1 and CDR2 sequences are LGHNA and YNFKEQ. The V gene lost 2 bases and the J gene lost 1 base, with 6 bases spanning the gap. This CDR3 is built from 15 residues. CDR3 DNA sequence: TGTGCCAGCAGCCAATCAGGGTCTGGGGCCAACGTCCTGACTTTC. Amino acids: CASSQSGSGANVLTF.

There are many counts of this clonotype. J is TRBJ2-3 and V is TRBV27; no clear D gene. The CDR3 is 14 amino acids. Trimming took off 6 bases at V and 0 bases at J, with 10 bases between the two ends. Per germline, CDR1 MNHEY and CDR2 SMNVEV (reference sequence). In DNA, the CDR3 is TGTGCCAGCAGACCCCGACCTAGCACAGATACGCAGTATTTT. It is translated as CASRPRPSTDTQYF.

The chain joins TRBV7-9 to TRBJ1-1; D is perhaps TRBD1 (5 bases). The ends were cut back, 4 bases at V and 0 bases at J, with 6 bases in the middle. The CDR3 runs to 13 residues. Germline values: CDR1 SEHNR, CDR2 FQNEAQ (reference sequence). CDR3 sequence: CASSSTVNTEAFF. The CDR3, as DNA: TGTGCCAGCAGCTCGACAGTGAACACTGAAGCTTTCTTT.

This clonotype was found many times. The chain couples TRBV5-4 to TRBJ2-3; D not resolved. V was trimmed by 3 bases and J by 13 bases, leaving 15 bases between them. The length of the CDR3 is 12 residues. Germline V gene sequence: CDR1 SGHNT, CDR2 YYREEE (reference sequence). The CDR3 sequence: CASSSTRSPEYF. DNA for the CDR3: TGTGCCAGCAGCTCAACACGCTCGCCGGAGTATTTT.

This clonotype is labeled as medium-sized. A junction boundary mismatches the germline segment, possibly from a read error. The J gene is TRBJ2-7, the V gene TRBV10-2; 8 nucleotides match TRBD2. Germline V lookup: CDR1 WSHSY, CDR2 SAAADI. This CDR3 has 17 amino acids. The CDR3 sequence: CASSELGAGVFSYEQYF. The CDR3 nucleotides read TGCGCCAGCAGCGAGTTAGGAGCGGGAGTTTTCTCCTACGAGCAGTACTTC.